This entry is about one T cell receptor (beta chain). The record originates from a study of T cell changes during pregnancy in multiple sclerosis. The CDR3 consists of 15 residues. Per germline, CDR1 MGHDK and CDR2 SYGVNS. V was shortened by 6 bases and J by 4 bases, with 18 bases between the two germline ends. Here immunoSEQ multiplex PCR was the method, and the copy in TCRdb shows in-frame clones only, minus some. The table lists tens of thousands of clones, nearly 95% of them singletons. The receptor's source is a female donor with multiple sclerosis, enrolled in a pregnancy study. The sample here was peripheral blood, taken in the third trimester of pregnancy. This rearrangement joins TRBV25-1 to TRBJ1-2, with D hard to call. The CDR3 here is CASSSTGDGVYGYTF. The DNA of the CDR3 is TGTGCCAGCAGCTCCACGGGAGACGGGGTCTATGGCTACACCTTC.